This T cell receptor (beta chain) was identified during a study of Tregs in tolerant kidney transplant recipients (dated by TCRdb to the late 2010s). As for the study more broadly: The transplants used related donors along with nonmyeloablative bone marrow transplantation, and in the human trials mixed chimerism was transient. Before combined kidney and bone marrow transplantation, this study identified donor-specific regulatory T cells using TCRbeta sequencing and then followed those same cells after transplant. The research as a whole found: In tolerant patients, donor-specific Tregs expanded more than Tregs overall, which suggests antigen-driven rather than nonspecific expansion. The study was constrained by small patient numbers, and validation of the findings is required in larger populations and under other immunosuppression protocols. Biological reproducibility was not directly assessed, although technical replication error appeared to be minimal. PCR primers changed over time for some patients, so nucleotide-level comparison across those patients' samples was not possible. The most biologically relevant and donor-specific TCRbeta repertoire appeared to be identified by expanding Tregs with activated donor B cells.

A word on this clone: The specificity of this receptor is unknown. Base qualities were left out, and no much larger clone turns up one base away.

The sample's time point label, decoded: blood sample drawn before combined kidney and bone marrow transplant. Thawed PBMCs were FACS-sorted into unstimulated Tregs (CD4+CD25+CD127-), CD4+ non-Tregs (CD4+CD25-), CD4 cells and CD8 cells. Patients were 4 combined kidney and bone marrow transplant recipients from the ITN036ST trial, and only these trial subjects had samples available. Healthy control blood was processed by Ficoll density gradient to PBMCs and cryopreserved; patient PBMCs were collected before and after transplant. Cut back by 1 base and 7 bases, the V and J ends lie 16 bases apart. The CDR3, from cysteine to phenylalanine, totals 15 residues. Only CDR3 DNA is held: 45 bases, read in frame from base 1. CDR1 SGHDN and CDR2 FVKESK are derived from the germline V gene. Genomic DNA was extracted from sorted cells with the QIAGEN DNeasy Blood and Tissue Kit for TCRbeta CDR3 sequencing. High-throughput TCRbeta CDR3 sequencing, including PCR amplification with bias correction and internal controls, was performed commercially through immunoSEQ. The published analysis was carried out like this. Unique productive TCRbeta sequences were defined by CDR3 nucleotide sequence when primers matched and otherwise by CDR3 amino acid sequence together with Vbeta and Jbeta genes. To correct for sorting error, sequences found in more than one sorted population at a frequency ratio of 2:1 or less were discarded, and the remaining shared sequences were assigned to the population with the higher frequency. Donor-reactive sequences were defined as at least 5-fold expanded in CFSE-low cells versus unstimulated cells, with frequency of at least 0.01% in CFSE-low cells. Jensen-Shannon divergence calculated on the top 100 TCRbeta sequences ranked by frequency was used to measure repertoire divergence. When a sample had multiple sequencing runs, each run was corrected for sorting error separately and the runs were then pooled. TCRdb re-hosts the immuneACCESS table, in-frame sequences only. Its copies lack some clones; in the studies checked, an unresolved V gene accounts for under half of them, and the cause for the rest is not known. That table gives V, J and clone size, and the DNA gave D and trimming. In all, the sample holds about 100,000 clones, and around 89% of those were seen once. The ten largest clones add up to more than 0.3% of the sample.

This receptor was identified in a human donor who received a combined kidney and bone marrow transplant. The chain links TRBV14 with TRBJ2-5; a weak D assignment points to TRBD2 (6 bases agree). Specimen: CD4+ T cells from blood, collected before the transplant. The CDR3 reads CASSQGEAFQRTQYF. Read as DNA, the sequence is TGTGCCAGCAGCCAAGGGGAGGCCTTTCAACGGACCCAGTACTTC.